These 25 T cell receptor beta chains came from one sample sequenced in a study of cytomegalovirus exposure and HLA in healthy donors. Primers: 60 Vbeta forward and 13 Jbeta reverse. TCRdb's table, derived via immunoSEQ multiplex PCR, lists solely in-frame clones and lacks some. This sample's table has 95,000 to 150,000 clones. The sample taken for sequencing was PBMCs. The receptors were sampled from a man aged 40-49 years in good health and CMV-seronegative.

The chain has TRBV10-2 and TRBJ1-6, with no clear D. The ends were cut back, 6 bases at V and 8 bases at J, with 20 bases in the middle. This CDR3 is 16 amino acids long. Germline V CDR1 and CDR2: WSHSY, SAAADI. The CDR3 DNA reads TGCGCCAGCAGGGCCTCAAGAGGAGGTTTGGATTCACCCCTCCACTTT. Protein product: CASRASRGGLDSPLHF.

The J gene is TRBJ1-1, the V gene TRBV4-1, with 8 nucleotides matching TRBD1. CDR3 length: 15 residues. After removal of 4 bases from V and 0 bases from J, the junction contained 4 bases not matched to a gene. The germline V gene has CDR1 MGHRA and CDR2 YSYEKL. The CDR3 here is CASSRDRRMNTEAFF. The CDR3 nucleotides read TGCGCCAGCAGCCGGGACAGGAGAATGAACACTGAAGCTTTCTTT.

Worth noting for this clone: Distinct nucleotide sequences in the sample also encode this CDR3. The rearrangement joins TRBV19 to TRBJ2-7, with TRBD1 identical over 8 bases. The CDR3 is 14 amino acids. Trimming removed 3 bases from V and 2 bases from J; junction bases left unmatched: 3. Looked up from germline, CDR1 is LNHDA and CDR2 is SQIVND (reference sequence). The CDR3 is CASSIDRGPYEQYF. CDR3 bases: TGTGCCAGTAGTATCGACAGGGGTCCCTACGAGCAGTACTTC.

This chain joins TRBV11-3 and TRBJ2-7, with TRBD2 as a possible D gene (6 bases). CDR1 and CDR2 from the germline V gene are SGHNT and YENEEA. Trimming took 5 bases from V and 3 from J, leaving 11 bases between them. The CDR3 is 13 amino acids. The CDR3: CASSRLDYYEQYF. The CDR3 DNA is TGTGCCAGCAGCCGGCTGGACTACTACGAGCAGTACTTC.

This chain joins TRBV28 and TRBJ2-7, with a possible D match to TRBD1 (7 bases). This CDR3 is 14 amino acids long. V lost 6 bases to trimming and J lost 2 bases, with 14 bases between them. The germline V gene encodes CDR1 MDHEN and CDR2 SYDVKM. The CDR3 DNA sequence: TGTGCCAGCAGAGGGGGGACAGCGACCTACGAGCAGTACTTC. This gives the protein CASRGGTATYEQYF.

The rearrangement uses TRBV6-1 and TRBJ1-5; maybe TRBD1 (6 bases). Trimming pared 3 bases from V and 11 bases from J, leaving 17 bases between. The germline gives CDR1 MNHNS, CDR2 SASEGT. The CDR3 is 14 amino acids. CDR3 sequence (DNA): TGTGCCAGCAGTGAGACAGGAGTCCCGAAGGCCCAGCATTTT. Translated: CASSETGVPKAQHF.

A remark on this clone: Other DNA sequences in the same sample also yield this CDR3. This sequence joins TRBV19 and TRBJ1-5; a weak D match, TRBD1 (6 bases). Per the germline V gene, CDR1 is LNHDA and CDR2 is SQIVND (reference sequence). The CDR3 spans 10 residues. V lost 8 bases and J lost 7, with 6 bases in between. CDR3 bases: TGTGCCAGTGGGGGCCAGCCCCAGCATTTT. As protein: CASGGQPQHF.

The gene calls are TRBV2 and TRBJ1-2; D may be TRBD1 (6 bases). Trimming took 8 bases from V and 0 from J, leaving 10 bases between them. The length of the CDR3 is 13 residues. Germline loops: CDR1 SNHLY, CDR2 FYNNEI. CDR3: CASQGFPNYGYTF. CDR3 DNA: TGTGCCAGCCAGGGGTTTCCTAACTATGGCTACACCTTC.

The V and J genes are TRBV5-1 and TRBJ2-7, with 8 bases lining up with TRBD1. The CDR3 contains 15 residues. V shed 4 bases, J shed 0 bases, and the junction held 6 bases outside the gene matches. Germline V gene sequence: CDR1 SGHRS, CDR2 YFSETQ. The CDR3 region is CASSIWTGSSYEQYF. CDR3 coding DNA: TGCGCCAGCAGCATCTGGACAGGGAGCTCCTACGAGCAGTACTTC. Supplemented by reference TRBV5-1 and TRBJ2-7, the full variable domain reads KAGVTQTPRYLIKTRGQQVTLSCSPISGHRSVSWYQQTPGQGLQFLFEYFSETQRNKGNFPGRFSGRQFSNSRSEMNVSTLELGDSALYLCASSIWTGSSYEQYFGPGTRLTVT.

The chain has TRBV18 and TRBJ1-5; the D gene is possibly TRBD1 (5 bases). The CDR3 has 18 amino acids. Germline lookup yields CDR1 KGHSH and CDR2 LQKENI. Trimming took off 2 bases at V and 0 bases at J, with 17 bases between the two ends. The CDR3 here is CASSPRGFLLDSNQPQHF. The CDR3 DNA is TGTGCCAGCTCACCAAGGGGTTTCCTCCTCGATAGCAATCAGCCCCAGCATTTT.

The V call is TRBV30, the J call TRBJ1-3; tentative D call: TRBD1 (6 bases). Deletions cut 3 bases from V and 3 bases from J, with 15 bases between. The CDR3 loop spans 15 amino acids. Per germline, CDR1 GTSNPN and CDR2 SVGIG (reference sequence). This chain's CDR3 is CAWSSGQSNGNTIYF. In DNA, the CDR3 is TGTGCCTGGAGCTCCGGACAGAGTAATGGAAACACCATATATTTT.

The rearrangement joins TRBV28 to TRBJ2-2, with D perhaps matching TRBD1 (6 bases). V was clipped by 6 bases and J by 5 bases, with 16 bases between them. The CDR3 spans 15 residues. Germline V gene data show CDR1 as MDHEN and CDR2 as SYDVKM. CDR3 nucleotides: TGTGCCAGCAGACCACCGGCAGGGGAGACCGGGGAGCTGTTTTTT. Protein: CASRPPAGETGELFF.

This chain uses TRBV5-1 with TRBJ2-3; the match to TRBD2 covers 10 bases. V was pared by 1 base and J by 0 bases, with 2 bases of the junction left unmatched. Germline V CDR1 and CDR2: SGHRS, YFSETQ. This CDR3 is 16 amino acids long. This CDR3 reads CASSLLAGVSTDTQYF. The CDR3 DNA reads TGCGCCAGCAGCTTGCTAGCGGGGGTGAGCACAGATACGCAGTATTTT.

V is TRBV5-1 and J is TRBJ1-1; D is uncertain. Germline CDR1 and CDR2: SGHRS and YFSETQ. The length of the CDR3 is 13 residues. V lost 5 bases to trimming and J lost 0 bases, with 8 bases between them. The CDR3 region has the DNA TGCGCCAGCAGTTCGGTCATGAACACTGAAGCTTTCTTT. This encodes CASSSVMNTEAFF.

The chain links TRBV10-3 to TRBJ2-7; TRBD1 agrees at 7 bases. Germline trimming cut 6 bases from V and 0 bases from J; bases unmatched to any gene: 2. The CDR3 is 13 amino acids. Germline CDR1 reads ENHRY; CDR2 reads SYGVKD. CDR3 in amino acids: CAISGTVSYEQYF. CDR3 nucleotides: TGTGCCATCAGCGGGACAGTCTCCTACGAGCAGTACTTC.

V gene TRBV14 combines with J gene TRBJ1-3, with D unclear. This CDR3 contains 14 residues. Trimming pared 5 bases from V and 6 bases from J, leaving 14 bases between. Germline CDR1 and CDR2: SGHDN and FVKESK. The CDR3 DNA follows: TGTGCCAGCAGCTTGGCGTCCGGGGAAAACACCATATATTTT. It translates to CASSLASGENTIYF.

The chain uses TRBV7-2 and TRBJ2-1, with 7 bases lining up with TRBD2. CDR1 is SGHTA, CDR2 FQGNSA, per germline. V lost 5 bases and J lost 6; bases outside the gene matches: 10. CDR3 size: 15 residues. Written as DNA, the CDR3 is TGTGCCAGCAGCCCCGAACTAGCGTTGAGCAATGAGCAGTTCTTC. Translating gives CASSPELALSNEQFF.

The chain links TRBV2 to TRBJ2-5; 10 nucleotides align to TRBD2. The DNA end favors TRBJ2-7, so the J call may be wrong. This CDR3 comprises 19 residues. Germline lookup yields CDR1 SNHLY and CDR2 FYNNEI. The CDR3, as DNA: TGTGCCAGCAGTGACGAGTTCGGGCTAGCGGGAGTTTTCGCCTACGAGCAGTACTTC. It yields the protein CASSDEFGLAGVFAYEQYF.

The rearrangement uses TRBV28 and TRBJ2-6; D perhaps matches TRBD2 (5 bases). The CDR3 is made up of 17 amino acids. The V end lost 5 bases, the J end lost 2 bases, and 16 bases lay between the germline ends. The germline gives CDR1 MDHEN, CDR2 SYDVKM. The CDR3 is CASSPRGLVTGANVLTF. The CDR3 DNA sequence: TGTGCCAGCAGTCCACGGGGTTTAGTTACTGGGGCCAACGTCCTGACTTTC.

J is TRBJ2-5 and V is TRBV27; D is unclear. CDR3 length: 13 amino acids. Germline CDR1 is MNHEY and CDR2 is SMNVEV (reference sequence). The V and J ends lost 3 bases and 4 bases respectively, with 9 bases between them. The CDR3 DNA follows: TGTGCCAGCAGTTTGGCTAGTGGAGAGACCCAGTACTTC. As protein: CASSLASGETQYF.

This chain uses TRBV5-4 with TRBJ2-5; D gene unclear. The CDR3 runs 13 residues. Germline CDR1 SGHNT, CDR2 YYREEE (reference sequence). V lost 2 bases to trimming and J lost 0 bases, with 5 bases between them. CDR3 in DNA: TGTGCCAGCAGCTTCCCGTACCAAGAGACCCAGTACTTC. Translating gives CASSFPYQETQYF.

On this clone itself: Other DNA sequences in the same sample also yield this CDR3. The V call is TRBV5-1, the J call TRBJ1-4; possible D gene TRBD1, 5 bases. This CDR3 region has 15 residues. V was trimmed by 0 bases and J by 1 base, leaving 7 bases between them. Per the germline V gene, CDR1 is SGHRS and CDR2 is YFSETQ. The CDR3 DNA follows: TGCGCCAGCAGCTTGGTCGGGGGAACTAATGAAAAACTGTTTTTT. It specifies CASSLVGGTNEKLFF.

The chain has TRBV28 and TRBJ1-2; D possibly corresponds to TRBD1 (6 bases). The CDR3 has 13 residues. Germline V gene sequence: CDR1 MDHEN, CDR2 SYDVKM. Trimming took 2 bases from V and 6 from J, leaving 10 bases between them. CDR3 DNA sequence: TGTGCCAGCAGTTTAAGGGGGTCCCATGGCTACACCTTC. Protein sequence: CASSLRGSHGYTF.

The gene calls are TRBV7-2 and TRBJ2-3; 10 bases map to TRBD2. The trim removed 5 bases at V and 0 bases at J, leaving 8 bases unmatched. The CDR3 is made up of 17 amino acids. From germline, CDR1 is SGHTA and CDR2 FQGNSA. The CDR3 sequence is CASSIGLAAYSTDTQYF. In nucleotides, the CDR3 is TGTGCCAGCAGCATCGGACTAGCGGCATATAGCACAGATACGCAGTATTTT.

V usage is TRBV19 and J usage is TRBJ1-4, with 8 bases aligning to TRBD1. The CDR3 sequence is 15 residues long. CDR1 is LNHDA, CDR2 SQIVND, per germline (reference sequence). After removal of 7 bases from V and 5 bases from J, the junction contained 9 bases not matched to a gene. CDR3 protein: CASMVRDRLNEKLFF. The CDR3 nucleotides read TGTGCCAGTATGGTCCGGGACAGGCTAAATGAAAAACTGTTTTTT.